This TCR beta chain was found in a study of T cell responses to AZD1222 COVID-19 vaccine. Study summary: Pooled in the analysis were second doses at about 4 or about 12 weeks.

The germline V gene encodes CDR1 WSHSY and CDR2 SAAADI. CDR3 length: 13 amino acids. V was cut by 5 bases and J by 1 base, with 8 bases left in between. Overall study findings and caveats: White British people made up most donors, females outnumbered males, and clonal diversity was possibly underestimated.

Assay used: immunoSEQ multiplex PCR; TCRdb lists only in-frame clones, some missing. Found here are around 84,000 clones, roughly 88% of them singletons; the top ten hold about 9.5%. This clone was found once. The antigen remains undetermined. This TCR was recovered from an adult in good health. The V and J genes are TRBV10-2 and TRBJ1-1; D unresolved. The sample was peripheral blood, taken on day 0 of AZD1222 vaccination. The CDR3, as DNA: TGCGCCAGCAGTCTTACACGGAACACTGAAGCTTTCTTT. As protein: CASSLTRNTEAFF.